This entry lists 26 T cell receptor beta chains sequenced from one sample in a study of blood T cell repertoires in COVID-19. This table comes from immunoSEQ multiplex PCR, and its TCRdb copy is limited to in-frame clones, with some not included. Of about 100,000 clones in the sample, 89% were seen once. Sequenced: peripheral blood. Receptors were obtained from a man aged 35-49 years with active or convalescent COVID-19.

The CDR3 nucleotides are TGTGCCAGTAGTATTTCAGGGGATGAGCAGTTCTTC. Its translation: CASSISGDEQFF. The chain carries TRBV19 and TRBJ2-1, with TRBD1 as a possible D gene (6 bases). V lost 3 bases and J lost 8, with 8 bases in between. The CDR3 sequence is 12 residues long. Per germline, CDR1 LNHDA and CDR2 SQIVND (reference sequence).

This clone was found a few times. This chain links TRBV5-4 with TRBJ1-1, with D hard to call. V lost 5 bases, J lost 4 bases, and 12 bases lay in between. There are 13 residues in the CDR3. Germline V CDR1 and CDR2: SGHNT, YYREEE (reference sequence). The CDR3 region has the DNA TGTGCCAGCAGGATCCTGGGAGGCACTGAAGCTTTCTTT. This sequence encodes CASRILGGTEAFF.

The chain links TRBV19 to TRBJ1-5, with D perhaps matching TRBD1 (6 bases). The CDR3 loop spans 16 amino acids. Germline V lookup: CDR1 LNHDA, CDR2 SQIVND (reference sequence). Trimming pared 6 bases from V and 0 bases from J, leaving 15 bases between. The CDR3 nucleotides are TGTGCCAGTAGATACGACGGACAGTTTAGCAATCAGCCCCAGCATTTT. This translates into CASRYDGQFSNQPQHF.

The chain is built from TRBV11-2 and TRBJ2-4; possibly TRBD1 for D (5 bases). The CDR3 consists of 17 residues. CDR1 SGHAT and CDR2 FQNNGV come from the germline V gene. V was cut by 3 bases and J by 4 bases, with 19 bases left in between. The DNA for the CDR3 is TGTGCCAGCAGCTTCCCGGAGCAGGGATTTTGGAAAAACATTCAGTACTTC. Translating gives CASSFPEQGFWKNIQYF.

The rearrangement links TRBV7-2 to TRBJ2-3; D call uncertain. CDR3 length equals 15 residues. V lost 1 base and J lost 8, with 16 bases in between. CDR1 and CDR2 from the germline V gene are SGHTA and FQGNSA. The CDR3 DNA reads TGTGCCAGCAGCTTAGAAGCCCCCACCCCCCGTACGCAGTATTTT. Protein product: CASSLEAPTPRTQYF.

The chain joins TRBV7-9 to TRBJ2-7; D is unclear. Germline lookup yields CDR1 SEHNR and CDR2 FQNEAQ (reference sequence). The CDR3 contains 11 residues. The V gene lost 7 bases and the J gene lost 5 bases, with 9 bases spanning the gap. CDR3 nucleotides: TGTGCCAGCACCGTATACAACGAGCAGTACTTC. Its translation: CASTVYNEQYF.

The CDR3 region is CASRPGPGTDEKLFF. DNA of the CDR3: TGTGCCAGCAGACCCGGGCCCGGGACAGATGAAAAACTGTTTTTT. The chain uses TRBV28 and TRBJ1-4; 7 nucleotides agree with TRBD1. The germline gives CDR1 MDHEN, CDR2 SYDVKM. V lost 6 bases, J lost 6 bases, and 10 bases stayed unmatched. This CDR3 has 15 amino acids.

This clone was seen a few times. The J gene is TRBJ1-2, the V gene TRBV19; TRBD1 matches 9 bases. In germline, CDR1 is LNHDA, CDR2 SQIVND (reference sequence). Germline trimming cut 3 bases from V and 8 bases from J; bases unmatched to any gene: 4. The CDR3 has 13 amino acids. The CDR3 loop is CASSIGQGMGYTF. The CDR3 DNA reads TGTGCCAGTAGTATCGGACAGGGGATGGGCTACACCTTC.

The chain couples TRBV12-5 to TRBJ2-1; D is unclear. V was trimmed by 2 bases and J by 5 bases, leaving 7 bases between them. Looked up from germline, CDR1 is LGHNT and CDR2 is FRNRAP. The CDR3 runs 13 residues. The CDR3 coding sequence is TGTGCTAGTGGTTTGCAGGATAACAATGAGCAGTTCTTC. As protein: CASGLQDNNEQFF.

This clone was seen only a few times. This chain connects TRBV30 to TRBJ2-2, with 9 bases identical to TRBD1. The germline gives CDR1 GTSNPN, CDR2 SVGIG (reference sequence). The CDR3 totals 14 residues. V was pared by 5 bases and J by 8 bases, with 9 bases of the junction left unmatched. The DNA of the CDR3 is TGTGCCTGGTGTCGGGGACAGGGTATAGGGGAGCTGTTTTTT. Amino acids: CAWCRGQGIGELFF.

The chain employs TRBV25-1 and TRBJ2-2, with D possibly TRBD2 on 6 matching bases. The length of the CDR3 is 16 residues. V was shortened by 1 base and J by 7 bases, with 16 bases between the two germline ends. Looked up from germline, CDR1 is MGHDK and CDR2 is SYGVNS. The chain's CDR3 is CASSESVTGVGGELFF. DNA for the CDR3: TGTGCCAGCAGTGAATCCGTAACGGGAGTAGGCGGGGAGCTGTTTTTT. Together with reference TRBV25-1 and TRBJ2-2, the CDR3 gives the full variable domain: EADIYQTPRYLVIGTGKKITLECSQTMGHDKMYWYQQDPGMELHLIHYSYGVNSTEKGDLSSESTVSRIRTEHFPLTLESARPSHTSQYLCASSESVTGVGGELFFGEGSRLTVL.

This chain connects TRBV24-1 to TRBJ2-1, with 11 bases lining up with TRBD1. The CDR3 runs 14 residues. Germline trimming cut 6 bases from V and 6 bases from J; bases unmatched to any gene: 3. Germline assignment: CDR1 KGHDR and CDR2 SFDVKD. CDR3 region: CATSKGQGVNEQFF. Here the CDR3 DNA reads TGTGCCACCAGTAAGGGACAGGGGGTCAATGAGCAGTTCTTC.

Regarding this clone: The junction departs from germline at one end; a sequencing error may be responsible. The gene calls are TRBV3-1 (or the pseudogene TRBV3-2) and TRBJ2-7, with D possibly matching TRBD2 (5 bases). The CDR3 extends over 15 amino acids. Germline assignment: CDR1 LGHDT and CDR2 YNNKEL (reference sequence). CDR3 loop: CASSQGAGGPYEQYF. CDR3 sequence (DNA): TGTGCCAGCAGTCAAGGAGCAGGAGGACCCTACGAGCAGTACTTC.

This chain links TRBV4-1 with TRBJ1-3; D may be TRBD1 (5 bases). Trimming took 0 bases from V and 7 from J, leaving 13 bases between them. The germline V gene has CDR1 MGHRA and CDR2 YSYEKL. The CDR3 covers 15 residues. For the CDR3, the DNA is TGCGCCAGCAGCCAAGACGTGACAGTGAGGAACACCATATATTTT. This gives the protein CASSQDVTVRNTIYF.

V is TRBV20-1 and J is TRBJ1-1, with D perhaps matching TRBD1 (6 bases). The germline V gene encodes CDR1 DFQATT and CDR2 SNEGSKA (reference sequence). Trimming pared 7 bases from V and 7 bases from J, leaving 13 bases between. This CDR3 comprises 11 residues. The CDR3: CSVETGFEAFF. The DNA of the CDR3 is TGCAGTGTCGAGACAGGATTTGAAGCTTTCTTT.

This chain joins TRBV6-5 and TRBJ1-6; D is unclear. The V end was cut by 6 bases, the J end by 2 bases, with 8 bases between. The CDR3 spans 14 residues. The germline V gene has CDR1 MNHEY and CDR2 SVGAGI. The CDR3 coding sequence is TGTGCCAGCAGCCCCCCTACCTATAATTCACCCCTCCACTTT. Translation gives CASSPPTYNSPLHF.

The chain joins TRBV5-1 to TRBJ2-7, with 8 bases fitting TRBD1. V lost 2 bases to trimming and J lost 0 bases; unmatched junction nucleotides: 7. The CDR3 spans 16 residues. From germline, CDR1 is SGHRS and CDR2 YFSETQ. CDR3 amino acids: CASSLSGQAYSYEQYF. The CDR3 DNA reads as TGCGCCAGCAGCTTATCGGGACAGGCGTACTCCTACGAGCAGTACTTC.

In nucleotides, the CDR3 is TGTGCCAGCAGTTACCCGGGACAGGCCTCGGATGAGCAGTTCTTC. The encoded protein is CASSYPGQASDEQFF. The V gene is TRBV13, the J gene TRBJ2-1; 8 nucleotides line up with TRBD1. Germline trimming cut 6 bases from V and 8 bases from J; bases unmatched to any gene: 12. CDR3 size: 15 residues. Germline CDR1 PRHDT, CDR2 FYEKMQ (reference sequence). The complete variable domain, with remaining parts taken from reference TRBV13 and TRBJ2-1, reads AAGVIQSPRHLIKEKRETATLKCYPIPRHDTVYWYQQGPGQDPQFLISFYEKMQSDKGSIPDRFSAQQFSDYHSELNMSSLELGDSALYFCASSYPGQASDEQFFGPGTRLTVL.

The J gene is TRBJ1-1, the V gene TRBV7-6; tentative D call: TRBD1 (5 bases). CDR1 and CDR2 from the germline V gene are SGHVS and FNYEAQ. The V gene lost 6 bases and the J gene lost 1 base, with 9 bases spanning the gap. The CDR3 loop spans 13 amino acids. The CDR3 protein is CASRLDTNTEAFF. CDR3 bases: TGTGCCAGCAGACTGGACACGAACACTGAAGCTTTCTTT.

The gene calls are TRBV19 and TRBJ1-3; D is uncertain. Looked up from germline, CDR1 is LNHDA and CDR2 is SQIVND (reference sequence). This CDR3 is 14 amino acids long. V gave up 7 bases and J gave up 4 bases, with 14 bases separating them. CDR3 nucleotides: TGTGCCAGTACCCGAGGTGATGCGGGAAACACCATATATTTT. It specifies CASTRGDAGNTIYF.

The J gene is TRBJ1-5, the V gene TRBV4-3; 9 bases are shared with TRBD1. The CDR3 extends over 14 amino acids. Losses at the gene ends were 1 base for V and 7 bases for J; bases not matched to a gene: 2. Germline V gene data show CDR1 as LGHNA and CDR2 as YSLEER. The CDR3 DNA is TGCGCCAGCAGCCAAGGACAGGGGGGCCAGCCCCAGCATTTT. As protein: CASSQGQGGQPQHF.

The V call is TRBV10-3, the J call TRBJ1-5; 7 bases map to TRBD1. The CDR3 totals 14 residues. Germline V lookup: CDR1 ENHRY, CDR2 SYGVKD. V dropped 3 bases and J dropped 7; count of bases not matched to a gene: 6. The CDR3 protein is CAISDGSGGQPQHF. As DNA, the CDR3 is TGTGCCATCAGTGATGGGTCAGGGGGGCAGCCCCAGCATTTT.

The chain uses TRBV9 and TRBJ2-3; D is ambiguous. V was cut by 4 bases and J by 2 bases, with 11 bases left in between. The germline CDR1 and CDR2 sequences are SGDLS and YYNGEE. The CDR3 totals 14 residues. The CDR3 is CASSSRSATDTQYF. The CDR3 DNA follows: TGTGCCAGCAGCTCTCGGAGTGCCACAGATACGCAGTATTTT.

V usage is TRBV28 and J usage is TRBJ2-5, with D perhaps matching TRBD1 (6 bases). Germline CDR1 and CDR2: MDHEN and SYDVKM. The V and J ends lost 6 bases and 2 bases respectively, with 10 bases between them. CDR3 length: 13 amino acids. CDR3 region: CASREGQQETQYF. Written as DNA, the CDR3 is TGTGCCAGCAGGGAAGGACAGCAAGAGACCCAGTACTTC.

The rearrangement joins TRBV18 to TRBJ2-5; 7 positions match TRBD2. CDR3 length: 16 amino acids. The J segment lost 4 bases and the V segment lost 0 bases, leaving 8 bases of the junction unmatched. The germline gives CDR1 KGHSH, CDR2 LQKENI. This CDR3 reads CASSPPLAGDSETQYF. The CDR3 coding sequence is TGTGCCAGCTCACCACCCCTTGCGGGAGATTCAGAGACCCAGTACTTC.

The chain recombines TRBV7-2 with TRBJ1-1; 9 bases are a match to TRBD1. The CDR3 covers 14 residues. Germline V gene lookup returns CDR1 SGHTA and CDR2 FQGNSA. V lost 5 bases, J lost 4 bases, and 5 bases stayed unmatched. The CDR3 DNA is TGTGCCAGCAGCACCCGGGACAGGGTCACTGAAGCTTTCTTT. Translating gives CASSTRDRVTEAFF.